These 25 T cell receptor beta chains came from one sample sequenced in a study of T-cell reconstitution after alpha-beta-depleted transplantation in children (dated by TCRdb to about 2016). The treatment or condition label corresponds to: allogeneic hematopoietic cell transplantation with graft depleted of TCRalphabeta T cells and CD19 B cells. Libraries were prepared through PCR. Instrument used: Illumina HiSeq 2500. To normalize quantification of the TCRbeta repertoire, the TCR libraries were built with molecular barcoding that relied on unique molecular identifiers. Through fastp at Q25 and MiXCR, TCRdb rebuilt clones from the public reads, retaining in-frame beta chains. One record per CDR3 amino acid sequence lists the most common genes and DNA. In all, the sample holds 780,000 or so distinct CDR3 sequences, and 15% to 20% of those were seen once. The ten most abundant clones make up roughly 5% of the sample.

Sequencing was performed on PBMCs, mostly from graft donor cells, taken 360 days after TCRalphabeta/CD19-depleted stem cell transplant. Receptors were obtained from a male patient younger than 18 who had a stem cell transplant for acute lymphoblastic leukemia, so the T cells may come from the graft donor.

This rearrangement joins TRBV5-1 to TRBJ2-1, with 10 bases identical to TRBD2. Germline V CDR1 and CDR2: SGHRS, YFSETQ. Trimming at V came to 0 bases and at J to 5 bases, leaving 11 bases not matched to a gene. The CDR3 length is 18 residues. The CDR3 reads CASSLEASGSIGHNEQFF. The CDR3, as DNA: TGCGCCAGCAGCTTGGAGGCTAGCGGGAGTATAGGGCACAATGAGCAGTTCTTC.

This clonotype was observed many times. This sequence joins TRBV27 and TRBJ2-7, with D possibly TRBD2 on 5 matching bases. The CDR3 length is 15 residues. Germline loops: CDR1 MNHEY, CDR2 SMNVEV (reference sequence). V was trimmed by 5 bases and J by 3 bases, leaving 17 bases between them. DNA of the CDR3: TGTGCCAGCAGTCGCGAGGGAAGATCTGACTACGAGCAGTACTTC. This sequence encodes CASSREGRSDYEQYF.

Only a few counts were recorded for this clonotype. V and J are TRBV7-3 and TRBJ2-1; TRBD2 matches at 8 bases. This CDR3 has 16 amino acids. The V and J ends lost 2 bases and 7 bases, in that order; junction bases with no gene match: 10. The germline V gene has CDR1 SGHTA and CDR2 FQGTGA. The CDR3 nucleotides are TGTGCCAGCAGCTTAGGTACGGGAGGGTTTGAAAATGAGCAGTTCTTC. Its protein product is CASSLGTGGFENEQFF. Drawing the rest from reference TRBV7-3 and TRBJ2-1, the complete variable domain is GAGVSQTPSNKVTEKGKYVELRCDPISGHTALYWYRQSLGQGPEFLIYFQGTGAADDSGLPNDRFFAVRPEGSVSTLKIQRTERGDSAVYLCASSLGTGGFENEQFFGPGTRLTVL.

The chain combines TRBV6-5 with TRBJ1-6, with TRBD1 as a possible D gene (6 bases). This CDR3 contains 14 residues. V lost 2 bases and J 8 bases, leaving 10 bases between the germline ends. Germline V gene data show CDR1 as MNHEY and CDR2 as SVGAGI. CDR3: CASSYGGRDSPLHF. For the CDR3, the DNA is TGTGCCAGCAGTTACGGGGGCAGGGATTCACCCCTCCACTTT.

The V call is TRBV12-3 or TRBV12-4, the J call TRBJ1-1; D is ambiguous. CDR3 length equals 14 residues. V shed 4 bases and J shed 0 bases, with 9 bases lying between them. CDR3: CASSSLGVNTEAFF. CDR3 nucleotide sequence: TGTGCCAGCAGTTCCCTTGGCGTGAACACTGAAGCTTTCTTT.

The gene calls are TRBV18 and TRBJ2-7, with 7 bases that match TRBD1. With V trimmed by 3 bases and J by 12 bases, 20 bases remained unmatched. Germline V lookup: CDR1 KGHSH, CDR2 LQKENI. This CDR3 has 16 amino acids. This chain's CDR3 is CASSPGTASPSQVGYF. CDR3 bases: TGTGCCAGCTCACCGGGGACAGCGAGTCCGTCCCAGGTTGGGTACTTC.

The V call is TRBV7-3, the J call TRBJ2-2; D is undetermined. Trimming pared 1 base from V and 8 bases from J, leaving 11 bases between. This CDR3 contains 14 residues. Germline lookup yields CDR1 SGHTA and CDR2 FQGTGA. CDR3 protein: CASSLMASGGELFF. The CDR3 coding sequence is TGTGCCAGCAGCTTAATGGCCTCCGGGGGGGAGCTGTTTTTT.

This clonotype was seen a handful of times. This sequence joins TRBV27 and TRBJ2-7, with D maybe TRBD1 (6 bases). Trimming pared 5 bases from V and 9 bases from J, leaving 26 bases between. Germline V gives CDR1 MNHEY, CDR2 SMNVEV (reference sequence). The CDR3 is 16 amino acids. CDR3 protein: CASSPSQQGPLLGQYF. In nucleotides, the CDR3 is TGTGCCAGCAGTCCCTCGCAACAGGGCCCCCTCCTTGGGCAGTACTTC.

The genes are TRBV20-1 and TRBJ1-2, with D possibly TRBD1 on 6 matching bases. Between the trimmed V and J ends, which lost 2 bases and 7 bases, there was a span of 17 bases. This CDR3 spans 14 amino acids. Germline V gene sequence: CDR1 DFQATT, CDR2 SNEGSKA (reference sequence). The CDR3 nucleotides are TGCAGTGCTAGAAAAGGGGGAGGGAGGGGTGGCTACACCTTC. Its protein is CSARKGGGRGGYTF.

This clonotype was picked up many times. The V call is TRBV24-1, the J call TRBJ2-7, with 9 bases identical to TRBD1. Germline V lookup: CDR1 KGHDR, CDR2 SFDVKD. CDR3 length: 14 amino acids. The V segment lost 5 bases and the J segment 3 bases; nucleotides outside the gene matches: 4. The CDR3 loop reads CATSAGQGLYEQYF. DNA of the CDR3: TGTGCCACCAGTGCGGGACAGGGCCTCTACGAGCAGTACTTC.

V is TRBV13 and J is TRBJ2-1, with TRBD2 matching 7 bases. V was clipped by 4 bases and J by 6 bases; unmatched bases: 9. The CDR3 length is 15 residues. Germline CDR1 and CDR2: PRHDT and FYEKMQ (reference sequence). As DNA, the CDR3 is TGTGCCAGCAGCTACGGACTAGTCGTAGGCAATGAGCAGTTCTTC. This sequence encodes CASSYGLVVGNEQFF.

This clonotype was seen more than once but under ten times. The CDR3 coding sequence is TGCAGTGCTAGTCGGCTAGCGGGAGGGTGGTCCTACAATGAGCAGTTCTTC. Translated, it gives CSASRLAGGWSYNEQFF. The rearrangement uses TRBV20-1 and TRBJ2-1; 12 nucleotides line up with TRBD2. The CDR3 covers 17 residues. In germline, CDR1 is DFQATT, CDR2 SNEGSKA (reference sequence). Trimming took 3 bases from V and 1 from J; bases not matched to a gene: 7.

This clonotype occurred many times. V is TRBV5-1 and J is TRBJ2-7; D is uncertain. This CDR3 is built from 13 residues. V was clipped by 2 bases and J by 4 bases, with 10 bases between them. Germline CDR1 SGHRS, CDR2 YFSETQ. The CDR3 reads CASSLSSYYEQYF. CDR3 sequence (DNA): TGCGCCAGCAGCTTAAGCAGTTATTACGAGCAGTACTTC.

This clonotype has only one observation. The chain carries TRBV5-1 and TRBJ2-5; D remains ambiguous. Trimming removed 0 bases from V and 0 bases from J, with 6 bases in between. The CDR3 sequence is 14 residues long. Per the germline V gene, CDR1 is SGHRS and CDR2 is YFSETQ. The CDR3 DNA reads as TGCGCCAGCAGCTTGGATCTACACCAAGAGACCCAGTACTTC. Amino acid sequence: CASSLDLHQETQYF. The full variable domain, in which reference TRBV5-1 and TRBJ2-5 provide the parts outside the CDR3, is KAGVTQTPRYLIKTRGQQVTLSCSPISGHRSVSWYQQTPGQGLQFLFEYFSETQRNKGNFPGRFSGRQFSNSRSEMNVSTLELGDSALYLCASSLDLHQETQYFGPGTRLLVL.

This clonotype was observed at least ten times. This chain joins TRBV18 and TRBJ2-1, with D possibly being TRBD2 (5 bases). Germline V CDR1 and CDR2: KGHSH, LQKENI. The germline V and J ends were trimmed by 5 bases and 0 bases, with 14 bases remaining between them. This CDR3 is built from 16 residues. The CDR3, as DNA: TGTGCCAGCTCATCCCCCAGGACTGACTCCTACAATGAGCAGTTCTTC. It is translated as CASSSPRTDSYNEQFF.

At least ten counts were recorded for this clonotype. Germline is not matched at one junction end, which may reflect a read error. The rearrangement joins TRBV7-6 to TRBJ2-2; the D is unclear. Germline V gene lookup returns CDR1 SGHVS and CDR2 FNYEAQ. The CDR3 loop spans 14 amino acids. CDR3: CASSLELYTGELFF. Written as DNA, the CDR3 is TGCGCCAGCAGCTTGGAACTCTACACCGGGGAGCTGTTTTTT. Full variable domain (outside the CDR3, taken from reference TRBV7-6 and TRBJ2-2): GAGVSQSPRYKVTKRGQDVALRCDPISGHVSLYWYRQALGQGPEFLTYFNYEAQQDKSGLPNDRFSAERPEGSISTLTIQRTEQRDSAMYRCASSLELYTGELFFGEGSRLTVL.

This clonotype turned up a few times. The chain couples TRBV5-6 to TRBJ2-7; 9 bases are shared with TRBD2. CDR3 length equals 17 residues. Germline V gene lookup returns CDR1 SGHDT and CDR2 YYEEEE. V lost 4 bases to trimming and J lost 5 bases; unmatched junction nucleotides: 16. CDR3 DNA sequence: TGTGCCAGCAGCACACGAGGACCGGGACTAGCTCTCGACGAGCAGTACTTC. Residues: CASSTRGPGLALDEQYF. Filled out from reference TRBV5-6 and TRBJ2-7, the complete variable domain reads DAGVTQSPTHLIKTRGQQVTLRCSPKSGHDTVSWYQQALGQGPQFIFQYYEEEERQRGNFPDRFSGHQFPNYSSELNVNALLLGDSALYLCASSTRGPGLALDEQYFGPGTRLTVT.

V and J are TRBV20-1 and TRBJ2-3, with 12 bases identical to TRBD2. This CDR3 has 14 residues. In germline, CDR1 is DFQATT, CDR2 SNEGSKA (reference sequence). With 5 bases clipped from V and 2 bases from J, the junction kept 2 bases outside the gene matches. The CDR3 sequence: CSAGLAGFTDTQYF. CDR3 DNA sequence: TGCAGTGCTGGACTAGCGGGATTCACAGATACGCAGTATTTT.

The V call is TRBV24-1, the J call TRBJ2-1; 14 nucleotides align to TRBD2. V was pared by 3 bases and J by 6 bases, with 3 bases of the junction left unmatched. Germline lookup yields CDR1 KGHDR and CDR2 SFDVKD. The CDR3 has 16 residues. CDR3 amino acids: CATSDRTSGRLNEQFF. CDR3 nucleotides: TGTGCCACCAGTGATCGGACTAGCGGGAGGCTCAATGAGCAGTTCTTC.

CDR3 region: CASSLAGPYSYEQYF. The CDR3 bases are TGCGCCAGCAGCTTGGCGGGACCTTACTCCTACGAGCAGTACTTC. The chain recombines TRBV5-1 with TRBJ2-7; D tentatively reads TRBD1 or TRBD2 (5 bases each). V lost 0 bases and J 0 bases, leaving 10 bases between the germline ends. Germline V gene lookup returns CDR1 SGHRS and CDR2 YFSETQ. This CDR3 is 15 amino acids long.

The sample holds a few counts of this clonotype. The chain recombines TRBV2 with TRBJ2-3; D unclear. Trimming took off 4 bases at V and 0 bases at J, with 11 bases between the two ends. CDR3 size: 15 residues. Per the germline V gene, CDR1 is SNHLY and CDR2 is FYNNEI. The CDR3 nucleotides are TGTGCCAGCAGTGTCTACGGAGCTAGCACAGATACGCAGTATTTT. Its protein product is CASSVYGASTDTQYF. The complete variable domain, with remaining parts taken from reference TRBV2 and TRBJ2-3, reads EPEVTQTPSHQVTQMGQEVILRCVPISNHLYFYWYRQILGQKVEFLVSFYNNEISEKSEIFDDQFSVERPDGSNFTLKIRSTKLEDSAMYFCASSVYGASTDTQYFGPGTRLTVL.

Regarding this clonotype: A much larger clone lies one base from this, so it may be a read error. J is TRBJ1-5 and V is TRBV7-2; possible D gene TRBD1, 5 bases. The CDR3 is made up of 12 amino acids. Deletions cut 2 bases from V and 7 bases from J, with 6 bases between. Looked up from germline, CDR1 is SGHTA and CDR2 is FQGNSA. This chain's CDR3 is CASSLKGQPQHF. Written as DNA, the CDR3 is TGTGCCAGCAGCTTAAAGGGGCAGCCCCAGCATTTT.

This clonotype was seen a few times. The V call is TRBV15, the J call TRBJ1-1, with D tentatively TRBD1 (5 bases). Trimming left V 3 bases short and J 0 bases short, with 20 bases between. The CDR3 extends over 18 amino acids. CDR1 and CDR2 from the germline V gene are LNHNV and YYDKDF (reference sequence). Written as DNA, the CDR3 is TGTGCCACCAGCAGCCCTCGGCCAAGCGCGGACATGAACACTGAAGCTTTCTTT. This sequence encodes CATSSPRPSADMNTEAFF.

The rearrangement uses TRBV24-1 and TRBJ2-1, with TRBD2 as a possible D gene (5 bases). Trimming stripped 1 base from V and 7 bases from J, with 10 bases between. The CDR3 sequence is 14 residues long. CDR1 and CDR2 from the germline V gene are KGHDR and SFDVKD. The DNA of the CDR3 is TGTGCCACCAGTGATTTAGAGCGGCGTAATGAGCAGTTCTTC. Its translation: CATSDLERRNEQFF.

This clonotype was counted at least ten times. This chain joins TRBV28 and TRBJ2-1, with D perhaps matching TRBD2 (6 bases). The CDR3 runs 19 residues. V lost 1 base, J lost 0 bases, and 19 bases lay in between. Germline values: CDR1 MDHEN, CDR2 SYDVKM. The CDR3 here is CASSLFGGSGPSSYNEQFF. Here the CDR3 DNA reads TGTGCCAGCAGTTTATTCGGTGGTAGCGGACCGAGCTCCTACAATGAGCAGTTCTTC. The full variable domain, in which reference TRBV28 and TRBJ2-1 provide the parts outside the CDR3, is DVKVTQSSRYLVKRTGEKVFLECVQDMDHENMFWYRQDPGLGLRLIYFSYDVKMKEKGDIPEGYSVSREKKERFSLILESASTNQTSMYLCASSLFGGSGPSSYNEQFFGPGTRLTVL.